This is a list of T cell receptor beta chains from one sample in a study of CD8 T cells in ankylosing spondylitis. TCRdb reprocessed the 5' RACE reads via MiXCR and lists one record per CDR3 protein. The data show 240,000 or so distinct CDR3 sequences, with roughly 10% seen just once and under 8% held by the top ten. The specimen was blood, either unsorted or a sorted T cell fraction (not recorded which). The receptors come from a male donor with ankylosing spondylitis or in good health (not recorded which). Each CDR3 is given with its conserved first and last residue. The D gene is left open where the match is weak. Only some rows state a clone size, as once, few, many or a class for expanded clones.

>TRBJ2-7|few|TRBD2|TRBV6-1
CASSLTSGTAYEQYF
TGTGCCAGCAGTCTGACTAGCGGGACAGCCTACGAGCAGTACTTC
>TRBJ2-1|.|.|TRBV19
CASSIVTDRNEQFF
TGTGCCAGTAGTATAGTGACAGACCGCAATGAGCAGTTCTTC
>TRBJ2-1|.|TRBD2|TRBV27
CASSWGRDHNEQFF
TGTGCCAGCAGTTGGGGGAGGGATCATAATGAGCAGTTCTTC
>TRBJ2-3|many|TRBD1|TRBV5-1
CASSLQGALNTDTQYF
TGCGCCAGCAGCTTGCAGGGGGCTTTAAACACAGATACGCAGTATTTT
>TRBJ2-1|many|TRBD2|TRBV20-1
CSAPTSGRTDHEQFF
TGCAGTGCACCTACTAGCGGGAGGACAGATCATGAGCAGTTCTTC
>TRBJ2-7|.|.|TRBV7-8
CASSAHVEDGSYEQYF
TGTGCCAGCAGCGCCCACGTTGAGGACGGCTCCTACGAGCAGTACTTC
>TRBJ2-6|many|.|TRBV5-1
CASSLGSVVGANVLTF
TGCGCCAGCAGCTTAGGCTCCGTGGTTGGGGCCAACGTCCTGACTTTC
>TRBJ2-2|.|.|TRBV24-1
CATGGAGELFF
TGTGCCACCGGGGGAGCCGGGGAGCTGTTTTTT
>TRBJ2-2|many|.|TRBV20-1
CSAGGLRTGELFF
TGCAGTGCTGGGGGGCTCCGCACCGGGGAGCTGTTTTTT
>TRBJ2-1|many|TRBD2|TRBV20-1
CSASPGGRASNEQFF
TGCAGTGCTAGTCCGGGTGGGAGGGCCTCGAATGAGCAGTTCTTC
>TRBJ2-6|.|TRBD2|TRBV20-1
CSARGAGTSDSGANVLTF
TGCAGTGCTAGAGGGGCCGGGACTAGCGACTCTGGGGCCAACGTCCTGACTTTC
>TRBJ1-1|many|.|TRBV5-1
CASSKERGFVFEAFF
TGCGCCAGCAGCAAAGAGAGGGGTTTTGTTTTTGAAGCTTTCTTT
>TRBJ2-1|many|TRBD1|TRBV12-3/TRBV12-4
CASSQDRGREQFF
TGTGCCAGCAGTCAGGACAGGGGGCGGGAGCAGTTCTTC
>TRBJ2-1|many|TRBD1|TRBV15
CATSRTGARGNEQFF
TGTGCCACCAGCAGAACAGGGGCCCGTGGCAATGAGCAGTTCTTC
>TRBJ1-5|.|.|TRBV23-1
CASCLRWGRSNQPQHF
TGCGCCAGCTGCCTTAGGTGGGGGCGTAGCAATCAGCCCCAGCATTTT
>TRBJ2-1|.|.|TRBV11-1
CASSARISGVPRHYNEQFF
TGTGCCAGCAGCGCGAGGATTTCGGGGGTTCCTCGTCATTACAATGAGCAGTTCTTC
>TRBJ2-1|many|TRBD1|TRBV7-8
CASSLAQGVGVGSYNEQFF
TGTGCCAGCAGCTTAGCTCAGGGGGTGGGAGTTGGCTCCTACAATGAGCAGTTCTTC
>TRBJ1-3|.|.|TRBV11-2
CASSIATVGNTIYF
TGTGCCAGCAGCATCGCGACTGTTGGAAACACCATATATTTT
>TRBJ2-7|many|.|TRBV6-1
CASSPSTLFDSYEQYF
TGTGCCAGCAGTCCATCGACCTTATTTGACTCCTACGAGCAGTACTTC
>TRBJ2-4|.|.|TRBV12-3/TRBV12-4
CASSQDSFGRDIQYF
TGTGCCAGCAGTCAAGACAGTTTTGGTCGGGACATTCAGTACTTC
>TRBJ2-2|many|.|TRBV20-1
CSARDGRGNTGELFF
TGCAGTGCTAGAGATGGTCGGGGGAACACCGGGGAGCTGTTTTTT
>TRBJ2-5|.|TRBD2|TRBV7-3
CASSWAGGGETQYF
TGTGCCAGCAGCTGGGCGGGAGGTGGAGAGACCCAGTACTTC
>TRBJ1-5|many|.|TRBV4-1
CASSQGTAGIFNQPQHF
TGCGCCAGCAGCCAAGGGACAGCAGGGATTTTCAATCAGCCCCAGCATTTT
>TRBJ1-2|.|.|TRBV20-1
CSAGPADGRADTF
TGCAGTGCTGGACCAGCGGACGGCAGGGCGGACACCTTC
>TRBJ1-5|few|.|TRBV28
CASRSSRGHLPQHF
TGTGCCAGCAGGTCCTCGCGGGGACATCTGCCCCAGCATTTT
>TRBJ2-5|many|TRBD2|TRBV5-5
CASRRGGQGLAGAETQYF
TGTGCCAGCAGGCGAGGGGGCCAGGGACTAGCGGGAGCTGAGACCCAGTACTTC